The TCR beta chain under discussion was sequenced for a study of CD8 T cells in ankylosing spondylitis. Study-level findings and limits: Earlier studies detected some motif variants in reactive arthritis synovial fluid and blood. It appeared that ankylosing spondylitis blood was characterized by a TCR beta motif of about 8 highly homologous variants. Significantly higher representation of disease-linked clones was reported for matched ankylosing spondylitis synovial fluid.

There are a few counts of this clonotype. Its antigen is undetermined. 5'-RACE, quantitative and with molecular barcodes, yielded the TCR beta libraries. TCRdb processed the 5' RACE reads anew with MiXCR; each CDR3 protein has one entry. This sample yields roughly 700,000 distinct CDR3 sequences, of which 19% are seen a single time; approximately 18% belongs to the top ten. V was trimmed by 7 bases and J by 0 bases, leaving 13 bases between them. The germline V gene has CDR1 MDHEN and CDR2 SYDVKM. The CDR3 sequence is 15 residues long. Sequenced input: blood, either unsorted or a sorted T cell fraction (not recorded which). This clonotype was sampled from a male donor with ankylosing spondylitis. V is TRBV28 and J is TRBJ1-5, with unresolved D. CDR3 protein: CASNTRVTSNQPQHF. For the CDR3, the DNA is TGTGCCAGCAACACCCGAGTAACTAGCAATCAGCCCCAGCATTTT.